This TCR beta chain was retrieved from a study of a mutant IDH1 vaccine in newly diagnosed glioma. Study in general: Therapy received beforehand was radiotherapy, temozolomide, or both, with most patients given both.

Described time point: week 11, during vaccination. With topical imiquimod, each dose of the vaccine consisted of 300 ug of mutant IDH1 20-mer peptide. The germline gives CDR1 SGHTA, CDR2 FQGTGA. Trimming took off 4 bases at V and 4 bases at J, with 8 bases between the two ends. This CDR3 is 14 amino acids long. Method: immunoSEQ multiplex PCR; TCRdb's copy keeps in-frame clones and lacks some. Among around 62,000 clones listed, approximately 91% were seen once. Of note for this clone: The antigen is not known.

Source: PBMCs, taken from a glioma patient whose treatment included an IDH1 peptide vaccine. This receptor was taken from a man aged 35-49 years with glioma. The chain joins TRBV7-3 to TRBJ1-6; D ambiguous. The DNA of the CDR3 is TGTGCCAGCAGCTCGGACGGGTATAATTCACCCCTCCACTTT. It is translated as CASSSDGYNSPLHF.